This record looks at one TCR beta chain sequence and its context. The source of the sample is a study of cytomegalovirus exposure and HLA in healthy donors. Amplification used 60 Vbeta primers and 13 Jbeta primers. The table came from immunoSEQ multiplex PCR; TCRdb's copy has only in-frame clones and leaves some out. The sample shows some 150,000 clones, 77% of them seen only once. Trimming removed 3 bases from V and 9 bases from J, with 18 bases in between. CDR3 length: 16 residues. Germline V gene data show CDR1 as SGHTA and CDR2 as FQGNSA. The rearrangement links TRBV7-2 to TRBJ1-6; TRBD1 is a possible D gene (6 bases). Material: PBMCs. This receptor was identified in a woman aged 40 to 50 in good health and CMV-seronegative. CDR3 residues: CASSFSPGTNLSPLHF. The CDR3 coding sequence is TGTGCCAGCAGCTTCTCTCCAGGGACAAACCTTTCACCCCTCCACTTT.